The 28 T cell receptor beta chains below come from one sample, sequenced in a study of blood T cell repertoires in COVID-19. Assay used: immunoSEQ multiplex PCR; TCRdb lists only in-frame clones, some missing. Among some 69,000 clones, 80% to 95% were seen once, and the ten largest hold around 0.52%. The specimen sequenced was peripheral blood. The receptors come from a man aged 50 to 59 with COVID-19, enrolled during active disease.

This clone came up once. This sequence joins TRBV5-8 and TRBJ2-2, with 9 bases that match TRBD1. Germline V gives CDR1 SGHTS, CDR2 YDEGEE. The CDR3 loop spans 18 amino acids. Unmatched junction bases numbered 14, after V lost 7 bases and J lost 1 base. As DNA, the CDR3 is TGTGCCAGCTCAAACCGCCGGACAGGGGTAGGGAACACCGGGGAGCTGTTTTTT. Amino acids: CASSNRRTGVGNTGELFF.

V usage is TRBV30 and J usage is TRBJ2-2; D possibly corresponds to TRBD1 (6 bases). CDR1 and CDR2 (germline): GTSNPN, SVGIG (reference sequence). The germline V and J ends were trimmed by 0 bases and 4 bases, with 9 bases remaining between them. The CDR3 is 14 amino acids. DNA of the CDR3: TGTGCCTGGAGTGTGGGGGCGGGCACCGGGGAGCTGTTTTTT. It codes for CAWSVGAGTGELFF.

CDR3 residues: CSVAVIGQGRTGEQYF. The DNA for the CDR3 is TGCAGCGTTGCAGTGATCGGACAGGGACGTACCGGCGAGCAGTACTTC. The gene calls are TRBV29-1 and TRBJ2-7; 8 nucleotides line up with TRBD1. V lost 4 bases to trimming and J lost 6 bases; unmatched junction nucleotides: 17. In germline, CDR1 is SQVTM, CDR2 ANQGSEA. The CDR3 spans 16 residues.

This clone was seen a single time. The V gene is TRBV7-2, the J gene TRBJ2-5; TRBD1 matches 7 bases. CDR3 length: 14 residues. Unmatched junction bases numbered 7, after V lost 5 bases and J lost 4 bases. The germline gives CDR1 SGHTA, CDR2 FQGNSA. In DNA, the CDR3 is TGTGCCAGCAGCCGCGACAGGGTGGGAGAGACCCAGTACTTC. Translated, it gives CASSRDRVGETQYF.

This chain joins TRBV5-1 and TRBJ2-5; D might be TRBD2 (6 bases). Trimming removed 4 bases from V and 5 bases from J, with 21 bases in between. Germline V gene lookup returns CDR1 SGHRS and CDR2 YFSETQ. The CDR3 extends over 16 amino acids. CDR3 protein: CASSPPTLGGAETQYF. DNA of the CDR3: TGCGCCAGCAGCCCACCTACTCTCGGGGGTGCGGAGACCCAGTACTTC.

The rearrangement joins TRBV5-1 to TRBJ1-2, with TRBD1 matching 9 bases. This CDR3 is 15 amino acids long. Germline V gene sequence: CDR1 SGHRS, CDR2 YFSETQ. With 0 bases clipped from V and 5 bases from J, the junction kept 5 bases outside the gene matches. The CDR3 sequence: CASSLGDREGYGYTF. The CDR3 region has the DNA TGCGCCAGCAGCTTGGGGGACAGGGAGGGGTATGGCTACACCTTC. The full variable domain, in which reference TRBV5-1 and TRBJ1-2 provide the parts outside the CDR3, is KAGVTQTPRYLIKTRGQQVTLSCSPISGHRSVSWYQQTPGQGLQFLFEYFSETQRNKGNFPGRFSGRQFSNSRSEMNVSTLELGDSALYLCASSLGDREGYGYTFGSGTRLTVV.

DNA of the CDR3: TGCGCCAGCAGCGACTTACCCCACCGCGGGAGGGCTCGGGATGAGCAGTTCTTC. Translation gives CASSDLPHRGRARDEQFF. The rearrangement links TRBV5-1 to TRBJ2-1, with TRBD2 matching 9 bases. Germline lookup yields CDR1 SGHRS and CDR2 YFSETQ. V shed 4 bases, J shed 8 bases, and the junction held 19 bases outside the gene matches. The CDR3 spans 18 residues. Using reference TRBV5-1 and TRBJ2-1 for the parts outside the CDR3, the full variable domain is KAGVTQTPRYLIKTRGQQVTLSCSPISGHRSVSWYQQTPGQGLQFLFEYFSETQRNKGNFPGRFSGRQFSNSRSEMNVSTLELGDSALYLCASSDLPHRGRARDEQFFGPGTRLTVL.

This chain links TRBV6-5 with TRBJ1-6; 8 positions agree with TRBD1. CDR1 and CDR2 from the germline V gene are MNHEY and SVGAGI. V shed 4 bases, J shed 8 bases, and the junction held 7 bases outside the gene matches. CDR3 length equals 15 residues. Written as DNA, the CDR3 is TGTGCCAGCAGTTCCGACAGGGGTCCTGATTCACCCCTCCACTTT. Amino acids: CASSSDRGPDSPLHF.

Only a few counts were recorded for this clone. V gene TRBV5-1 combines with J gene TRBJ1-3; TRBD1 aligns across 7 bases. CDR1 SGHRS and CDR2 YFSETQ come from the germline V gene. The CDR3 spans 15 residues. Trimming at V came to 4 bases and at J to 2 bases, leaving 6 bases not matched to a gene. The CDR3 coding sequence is TGCGCCAGCAGCGCCCTCCAGGGGGCTGGAAACACCATATATTTT. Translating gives CASSALQGAGNTIYF.

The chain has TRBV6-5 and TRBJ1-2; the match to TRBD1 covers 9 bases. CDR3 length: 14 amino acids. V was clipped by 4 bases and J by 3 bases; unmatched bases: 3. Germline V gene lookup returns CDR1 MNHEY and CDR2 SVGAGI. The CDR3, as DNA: TGTGCCAGCAGTTGGGACAGGGAGGACTATGGCTACACCTTC. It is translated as CASSWDREDYGYTF.

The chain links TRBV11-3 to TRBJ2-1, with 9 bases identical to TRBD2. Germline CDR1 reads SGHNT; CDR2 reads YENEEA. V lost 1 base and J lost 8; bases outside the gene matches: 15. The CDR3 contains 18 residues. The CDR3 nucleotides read TGTGCCAGCAGCTTAGTGGGGGTAGCGGGAGTAACAGGGGATGAGCAGTTCTTC. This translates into CASSLVGVAGVTGDEQFF. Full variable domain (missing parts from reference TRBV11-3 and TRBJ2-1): EAGVVQSPRYKIIEKKQPVAFWCNPISGHNTLYWYLQNLGQGPELLIRYENEEAVDDSQLPKDRFSAERLKGVDSTLKIQPAELGDSAVYLCASSLVGVAGVTGDEQFFGPGTRLTVL.

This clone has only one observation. The DNA for the CDR3 is TGCGCCAGCAGCTTGGTGGAGGCCGGGGAGCTGTTTTTT. Translation: CASSLVEAGELFF. This chain joins TRBV5-1 and TRBJ2-2; D perhaps matches TRBD2 (5 bases). The CDR3 is made up of 13 amino acids. Germline assignment: CDR1 SGHRS and CDR2 YFSETQ. Trimming stripped 0 bases from V and 6 bases from J, with 6 bases between.

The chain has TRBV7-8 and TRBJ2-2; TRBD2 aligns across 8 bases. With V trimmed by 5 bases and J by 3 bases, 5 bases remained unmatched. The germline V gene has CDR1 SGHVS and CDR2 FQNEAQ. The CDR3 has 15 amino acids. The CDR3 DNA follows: TGTGCCAGCAGCGCCGGGAGGGGGGACACCGGGGAGCTGTTTTTT. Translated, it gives CASSAGRGDTGELFF.

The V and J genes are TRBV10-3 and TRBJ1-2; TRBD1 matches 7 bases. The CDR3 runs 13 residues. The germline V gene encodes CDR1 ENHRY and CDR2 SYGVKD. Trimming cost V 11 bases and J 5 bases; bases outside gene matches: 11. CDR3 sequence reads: CACNRGLEYGYTF. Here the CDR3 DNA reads TGTGCCTGCAACAGGGGCTTGGAATATGGCTACACCTTC.

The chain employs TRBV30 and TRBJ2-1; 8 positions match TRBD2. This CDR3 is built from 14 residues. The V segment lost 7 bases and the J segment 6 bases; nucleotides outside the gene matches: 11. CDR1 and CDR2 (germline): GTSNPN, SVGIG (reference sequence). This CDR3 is CASKTSGWGNEQFF. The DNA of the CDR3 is TGTGCCTCCAAAACTAGCGGTTGGGGCAATGAGCAGTTCTTC.

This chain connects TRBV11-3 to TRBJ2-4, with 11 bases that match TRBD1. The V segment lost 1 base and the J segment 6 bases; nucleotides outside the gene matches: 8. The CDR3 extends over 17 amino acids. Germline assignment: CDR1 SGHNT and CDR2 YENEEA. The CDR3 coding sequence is TGTGCCAGCAGCTTAGGGCCCCCGGGGACAGGGGGAAACATTCAGTACTTC. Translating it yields CASSLGPPGTGGNIQYF.

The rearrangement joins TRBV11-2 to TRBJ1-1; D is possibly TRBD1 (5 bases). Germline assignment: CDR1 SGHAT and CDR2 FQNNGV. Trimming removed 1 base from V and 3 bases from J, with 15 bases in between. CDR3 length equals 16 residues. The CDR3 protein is CASSLARGGRDTEAFF. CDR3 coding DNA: TGTGCCAGCAGCTTAGCGCGCGGGGGAAGGGACACTGAAGCTTTCTTT.

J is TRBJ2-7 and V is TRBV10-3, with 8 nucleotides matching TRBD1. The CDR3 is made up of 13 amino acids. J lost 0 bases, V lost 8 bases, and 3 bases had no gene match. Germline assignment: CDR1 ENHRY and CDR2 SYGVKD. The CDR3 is CAIGGQDSYEQYF. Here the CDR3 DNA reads TGTGCCATCGGGGGACAGGACTCCTACGAGCAGTACTTC.

The CDR3 here is CAIPPWTRILYSNQPQHF. The CDR3, as DNA: TGTGCCATCCCGCCCTGGACACGGATTTTATATAGCAATCAGCCCCAGCATTTT. The chain combines TRBV10-3 with TRBJ1-5; D is possibly TRBD1 (5 bases). CDR3 length equals 18 residues. Germline V gene sequence: CDR1 ENHRY, CDR2 SYGVKD. V shed 8 bases and J shed 0 bases, with 23 bases lying between them.

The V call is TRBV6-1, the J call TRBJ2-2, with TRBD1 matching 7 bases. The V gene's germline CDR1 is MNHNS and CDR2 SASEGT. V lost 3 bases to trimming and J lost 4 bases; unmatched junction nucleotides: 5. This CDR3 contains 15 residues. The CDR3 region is CASSETAGGTGELFF. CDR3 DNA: TGTGCCAGCAGTGAGACGGCAGGGGGCACCGGGGAGCTGTTTTTT.

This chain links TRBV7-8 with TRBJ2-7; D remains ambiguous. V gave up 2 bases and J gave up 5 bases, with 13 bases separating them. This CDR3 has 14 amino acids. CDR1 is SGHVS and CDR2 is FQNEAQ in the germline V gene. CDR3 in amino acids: CASSLTSSFNEQYF. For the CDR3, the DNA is TGTGCCAGCAGCTTAACTTCGTCGTTTAACGAGCAGTACTTC.

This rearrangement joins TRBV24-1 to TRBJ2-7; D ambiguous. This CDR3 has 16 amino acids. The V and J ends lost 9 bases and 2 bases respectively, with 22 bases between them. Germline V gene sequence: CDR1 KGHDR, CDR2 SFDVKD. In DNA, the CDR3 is TGTGCCACCCGACGCTTGGCGCGGCCGCCCACCTACGAGCAGTACTTC. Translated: CATRRLARPPTYEQYF.

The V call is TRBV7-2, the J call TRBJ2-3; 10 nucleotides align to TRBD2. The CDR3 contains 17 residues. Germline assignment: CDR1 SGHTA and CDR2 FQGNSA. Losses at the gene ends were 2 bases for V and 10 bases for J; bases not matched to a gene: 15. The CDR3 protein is CASSLRRLAGHYGAQYF. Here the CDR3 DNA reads TGTGCCAGCAGCTTAAGGCGACTAGCGGGCCACTATGGTGCGCAGTATTTT. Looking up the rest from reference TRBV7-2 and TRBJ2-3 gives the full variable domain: GAGVSQSPSNKVTEKGKDVELRCDPISGHTALYWYRQSLGQGLEFLIYFQGNSAPDKSGLPSDRFSAERTGGSVSTLTIQRTQQEDSAVYLCASSLRRLAGHYGAQYFGPGTRLTVL.

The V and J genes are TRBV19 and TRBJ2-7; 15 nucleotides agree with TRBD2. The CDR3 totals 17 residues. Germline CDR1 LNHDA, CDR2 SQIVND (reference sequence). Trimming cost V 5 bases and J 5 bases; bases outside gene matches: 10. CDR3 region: CASSPGGTSGRRDEQYF. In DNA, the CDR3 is TGTGCCAGTAGTCCAGGGGGGACTAGCGGGAGGAGAGACGAGCAGTACTTC.

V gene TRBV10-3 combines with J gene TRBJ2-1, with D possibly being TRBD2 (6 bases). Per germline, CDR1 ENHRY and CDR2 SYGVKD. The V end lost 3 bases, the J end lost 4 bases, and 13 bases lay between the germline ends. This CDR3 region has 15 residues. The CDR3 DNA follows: TGTGCCATCAGTGAATCAGCGGGCCTTTACAATGAGCAGTTCTTC. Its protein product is CAISESAGLYNEQFF.

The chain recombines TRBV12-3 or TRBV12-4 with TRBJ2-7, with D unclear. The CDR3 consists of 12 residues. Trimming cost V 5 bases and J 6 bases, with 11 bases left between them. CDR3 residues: CASSGPYGEQYF. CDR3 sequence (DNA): TGTGCCAGCAGTGGGCCTTATGGCGAGCAGTACTTC.

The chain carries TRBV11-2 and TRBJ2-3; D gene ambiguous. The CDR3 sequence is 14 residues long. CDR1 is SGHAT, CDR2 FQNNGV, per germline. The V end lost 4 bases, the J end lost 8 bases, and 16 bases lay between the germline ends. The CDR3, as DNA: TGTGCCAGCAGCTCCCCTAGAACTCCGGGTACGCAGTATTTT. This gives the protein CASSSPRTPGTQYF.

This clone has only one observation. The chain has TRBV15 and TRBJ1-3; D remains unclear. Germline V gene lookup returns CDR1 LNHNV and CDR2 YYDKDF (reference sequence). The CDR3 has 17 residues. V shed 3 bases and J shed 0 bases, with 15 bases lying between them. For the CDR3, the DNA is TGTGCCACCAGCAGGGCTAGAGAAACAACCTCTGGAAACACCATATATTTT. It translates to CATSRARETTSGNTIYF.